The 27 T cell receptor beta chains reported below all come from one sample, sequenced in a study of T cells in Graves' hyperthyroidism and ophthalmopathy. Amplification targeted TCR beta CDR3 regions from RNA transcripts. HTBI primers were employed in a first-round RT-PCR of the TCR CDR3. TCRdb re-analysed the multiplex PCR reads in MiXCR, keeping a single row per CDR3 protein. The sample yields roughly 420,000 distinct CDR3 sequences, roughly 13% seen once. Sequenced material: blood. The source is a woman aged 18-30 years with Graves' hyperthyroidism.

This clonotype occurred many times. This chain joins TRBV6-6 and TRBJ2-1; D gene ambiguous. CDR1 is MNHNY and CDR2 is SVGAGI in the germline V gene (reference sequence). The ends were cut back, 2 bases at V and 3 bases at J, with 8 bases in the middle. This CDR3 contains 14 residues. As DNA, the CDR3 is TGTGCCAGCAGTTACACGGCATACTACAATGAGCAGTTCTTC. Translating gives CASSYTAYYNEQFF.

This clonotype was seen at least ten times. V gene TRBV7-3 combines with J gene TRBJ2-1, with D possibly TRBD1 on 5 matching bases. Trimming stripped 5 bases from V and 1 base from J, with 12 bases between. CDR1 SGHTA and CDR2 FQGTGA come from the germline V gene. The CDR3 totals 15 residues. The CDR3 DNA is TGTGCCAGCAGCCTCCAGGGTGGGTCCTACAATGAGCAGTTCTTC. Translating gives CASSLQGGSYNEQFF.

This clonotype has just a few counts. The rearrangement links TRBV3-1 to TRBJ2-5; D not certain. The CDR3 contains 14 residues. The germline V gene has CDR1 LGHDT and CDR2 YNNKEL (reference sequence). Trimming shortened V by 3 bases and J by 7 bases, and 15 bases separated the two germline ends. In DNA form, the CDR3 reads TGTGCCAGCAGCCACACAAACTTATTGGGGACCCAGTACTTC. As protein: CASSHTNLLGTQYF.

This chain uses TRBV29-1 with TRBJ1-1; possibly TRBD1 for D (6 bases). The V gene's germline CDR1 is SQVTM and CDR2 ANQGSEA. V gave up 4 bases and J gave up 3 bases, with 18 bases separating them. The CDR3 spans 15 residues. In DNA form, the CDR3 reads TGCAGCGTTGCCTCCGAGATGGAGGGGGACACTGAAGCTTTCTTT. This codes for CSVASEMEGDTEAFF.

The chain links TRBV5-6 to TRBJ1-5, with TRBD1 matching 9 bases. The CDR3 is 12 residues long. V lost 4 bases, J lost 11 bases, and 4 bases stayed unmatched. The V gene's germline CDR1 is SGHDT and CDR2 YYEEEE. The CDR3 DNA reads TGTGCCAGCAGCCCCGGGACAGGGACCCAGCATTTT. Protein sequence: CASSPGTGTQHF.

This clonotype showed up just a few times. The V and J genes are TRBV19 and TRBJ1-5, with 7 bases lining up with TRBD1. V lost 4 bases to trimming and J lost 5 bases; unmatched junction nucleotides: 2. CDR1 and CDR2 from the germline V gene are LNHDA and SQIVND (reference sequence). The CDR3 loop spans 13 amino acids. The CDR3 DNA is TGTGCCAGTAGTACACAGGGGCATCAGCCCCAGCATTTT. Translating gives CASSTQGHQPQHF.

In this sample, this clonotype turned up a few times. V is TRBV27 and J is TRBJ2-1; TRBD2 aligns across 9 bases. V gave up 8 bases and J gave up 5 bases; unmatched junction bases: 16. The CDR3 is made up of 17 amino acids. Per the germline V gene, CDR1 is MNHEY and CDR2 is SMNVEV (reference sequence). The CDR3, as DNA: TGTGCCAGCCGATCTGTCAGGCTAGCGGGACAACACAATGAGCAGTTCTTC. Residues: CASRSVRLAGQHNEQFF.

In its sample, this clonotype was seen a few times. This may be a read error: a much more frequent sequence differs by one nucleotide. The chain has TRBV6-5 and TRBJ1-1; 9 bases align to TRBD1. Germline CDR1 reads MNHEY; CDR2 reads SVGAGI. This CDR3 is built from 15 residues. This CDR3 is CASSSMTGGDTGAFF. CDR3 DNA: TGTGCCAGCAGTTCGATGACAGGGGGAGATACTGGAGCTTTCTTT.

Concerning this clonotype: A read error may be the cause here, since a much bigger clone is one base away. This chain joins TRBV24-1 and TRBJ2-7; D uncertain. The CDR3 loop spans 13 amino acids. The germline V gene has CDR1 KGHDR and CDR2 SFDVKD. V shed 2 bases and J shed 3 bases, with 7 bases lying between them. CDR3 protein: CATSDSLGYEQYF. In nucleotides, the CDR3 is TGTGCCACCAGTGATTCTCTGGGCTACGAGCAGTACTTC.

There are many counts of this clonotype. The chain uses TRBV28 and TRBJ1-1; the D gene is possibly TRBD1 (6 bases). CDR3 size: 14 residues. Per the germline V gene, CDR1 is MDHEN and CDR2 is SYDVKM. With 10 bases removed from V and 4 bases from J, the gap between germline ends came to 19 bases. CDR3 sequence (DNA): TGTGCCACCCGTGCCCGACAGGTCCCCACTGAAGCTTTCTTT. Translation gives CATRARQVPTEAFF.

This chain uses TRBV5-8 with TRBJ2-7, with 8 bases lining up with TRBD1. Germline CDR1 SGHTS, CDR2 YDEGEE. V trimming: 4 bases; J trimming: 5 bases; junction bases outside the gene matches: 14. The CDR3 loop spans 16 amino acids. CDR3 DNA: TGTGCCAGCAGCCTACGGTTTTCCGGGGACAGGAACGAGCAGTACTTC. Translation: CASSLRFSGDRNEQYF.

This clonotype appeared many times. The V gene is TRBV15, the J gene TRBJ2-1; D not certain. Germline V gene sequence: CDR1 LNHNV, CDR2 YYDKDF (reference sequence). V gave up 0 bases and J gave up 1 base, with 4 bases separating them. The CDR3 runs 14 residues. The DNA of the CDR3 is TGTGCCACCAGCAGAGAGCCTTCCTACAATGAGCAGTTCTTC. It is translated as CATSREPSYNEQFF.

This clonotype occurred many times. The chain recombines TRBV11-3 with TRBJ2-1; maybe TRBD2 (6 bases). V dropped 4 bases and J dropped 5 bases, with 15 bases sitting between them. The CDR3 sequence is 15 residues long. Germline V CDR1 and CDR2: SGHNT, YENEEA. The CDR3 is CASSSGLAQNNEQFF. As DNA, the CDR3 is TGTGCCAGCAGCTCTGGGCTAGCGCAAAACAATGAGCAGTTCTTC.

This clonotype has a count of ten or more. CDR3 sequence reads: CASSLAAGDRGGSPLHF. The CDR3 DNA reads TGTGCCAGCAGCTTAGCCGCAGGGGACAGGGGTGGTTCACCCCTCCACTTT. The chain joins TRBV7-9 to TRBJ1-6; 10 positions match TRBD1. The CDR3 is 17 amino acids. The J segment lost 9 bases and the V segment lost 0 bases, leaving 8 bases of the junction unmatched. Germline lookup yields CDR1 SEHNR and CDR2 FQNEAQ (reference sequence).

With respect to this clonotype: A much larger clone lies one base from this, so it may be a read error. V usage is TRBV7-2 and J usage is TRBJ2-5; D gene uncertain. Germline CDR1 SGHTA, CDR2 FQGNSA. The CDR3 length is 13 residues. CDR3 region: CVSSLGLSETQYF. The CDR3 nucleotides read TGTGTCAGCAGCTTAGGTTTGTCGGAGACCCAGTACTTC.

This clonotype has only a few counts. This chain connects TRBV7-2 to TRBJ2-2; D unclear. CDR3 size: 14 residues. Trimming shortened V by 5 bases and J by 6 bases, and 13 bases separated the two germline ends. Germline V gene data show CDR1 as SGHTA and CDR2 as FQGNSA. The CDR3 protein is CASSPRSGAGELFF. The CDR3 nucleotides read TGTGCCAGCAGCCCCCGTTCTGGCGCCGGGGAGCTGTTTTTT.

This clonotype was seen at least ten times. V gene TRBV5-1 combines with J gene TRBJ1-5; weak D call: TRBD1 (5 bases). Trimming cost V 0 bases and J 4 bases, with 8 bases left between them. CDR3 length equals 14 residues. The germline CDR1 and CDR2 sequences are SGHRS and YFSETQ. The CDR3 bases are TGCGCCAGCAGCTTGGGAGGGGCGAATCAGCCCCAGCATTTT. The encoded protein is CASSLGGANQPQHF.

This clonotype turned up a few times. The V call is TRBV25-1, the J call TRBJ2-1, with D maybe TRBD2 (6 bases). This CDR3 has 15 amino acids. CDR1 is MGHDK and CDR2 is SYGVNS in the germline V gene. Trimming removed 2 bases at V and 4 bases at J, with 12 bases between. CDR3 nucleotides: TGTGCCAGCAGTGAAAGCGGTGGGGGGTACAATGAGCAGTTCTTC. Protein product: CASSESGGGYNEQFF.

The gene calls are TRBV20-1 and TRBJ2-2; D remains unclear. The CDR3 is 13 amino acids. CDR1 DFQATT and CDR2 SNEGSKA come from the germline V gene (reference sequence). With 0 bases removed from V and 2 bases from J, the gap between germline ends came to 4 bases. This CDR3 is CSAREANTGELFF. DNA for the CDR3: TGCAGTGCTAGAGAGGCAAACACCGGGGAGCTGTTTTTT.

J is TRBJ2-7 and V is TRBV6-1; TRBD2 aligns across 7 bases. There are 14 residues in the CDR3. The germline V gene has CDR1 MNHNS and CDR2 SASEGT. V was pared by 8 bases and J by 2 bases, with 9 bases of the junction left unmatched. The CDR3 nucleotides are TGTGCCAGCGATCCTGGTGGGGGGGCCTACGAGCAGTACTTC. Its translation: CASDPGGGAYEQYF.

This clonotype was counted ten times or more. The rearrangement uses TRBV11-2 and TRBJ2-7; D ambiguous. This CDR3 is built from 15 residues. V lost 3 bases and J lost 3, with 15 bases in between. CDR1 SGHAT and CDR2 FQNNGV come from the germline V gene. The CDR3: CASSFAVNQIYEQYF. As DNA, the CDR3 is TGTGCCAGCAGCTTCGCGGTTAATCAAATCTACGAGCAGTACTTC.

The sample holds many counts of this clonotype. The J gene is TRBJ1-6, the V gene TRBV2; 8 positions match TRBD1. Germline loops: CDR1 SNHLY, CDR2 FYNNEI. V was clipped by 7 bases and J by 9 bases; unmatched bases: 11. The CDR3 is 15 residues long. CDR3 loop: CASNRPGGPSSPLHF. In nucleotides, the CDR3 is TGTGCCAGCAACAGACCAGGGGGCCCTAGTTCACCCCTCCACTTT.

In nucleotides, the CDR3 is TGTGCCAGCAGCTTAGCGGCGGGTGAGAACACCGGGGAGCTGTTTTTT. The encoded protein is CASSLAAGENTGELFF. The V gene is TRBV7-6, the J gene TRBJ2-2, with a weak D call TRBD2 (5 bases). CDR1 and CDR2 from the germline V gene are SGHVS and FNYEAQ. Trimming removed 0 bases at V and 1 base at J, with 9 bases between. The length of the CDR3 is 16 residues.

In its sample, this clonotype was seen many times. This chain joins TRBV30 and TRBJ2-7; D gene ambiguous. Between the trimmed V and J ends, which lost 0 bases and 3 bases, there was a span of 6 bases. The germline gives CDR1 GTSNPN, CDR2 SVGIG (reference sequence). This CDR3 region has 12 residues. The CDR3 DNA sequence: TGTGCCTGGAGTGTATTGGGCTACGAGCAGTACTTC. Translation: CAWSVLGYEQYF.

This clonotype was observed at least ten times. The J gene is TRBJ1-2, the V gene TRBV12-3 or TRBV12-4, with D possibly TRBD1 on 6 matching bases. V was clipped by 7 bases and J by 6 bases, with 15 bases between them. The CDR3 consists of 13 residues. CDR3 sequence: CASNRQERNGYTF. In nucleotides, the CDR3 is TGTGCCAGCAACAGACAGGAAAGGAATGGCTACACCTTC.

This clonotype appeared many times. The chain joins TRBV7-6 to TRBJ2-3, with D perhaps assigned TRBD1 or TRBD2 (7 bases each). The V end lost 2 bases, the J end lost 0 bases, and 18 bases lay between the germline ends. The CDR3 consists of 18 residues. Germline CDR1 SGHVS, CDR2 FNYEAQ. The CDR3 here is CASSLRRAGQTSTDTQYF. CDR3 DNA: TGTGCCAGCAGCTTACGGAGAGCGGGACAGACTAGCACAGATACGCAGTATTTT. Looking up the rest from reference TRBV7-6 and TRBJ2-3 gives the full variable domain: GAGVSQSPRYKVTKRGQDVALRCDPISGHVSLYWYRQALGQGPEFLTYFNYEAQQDKSGLPNDRFSAERPEGSISTLTIQRTEQRDSAMYRCASSLRRAGQTSTDTQYFGPGTRLTVL.

This clonotype was seen many times. The chain carries TRBV13 and TRBJ2-1; D uncertain. Germline V gives CDR1 PRHDT, CDR2 FYEKMQ (reference sequence). CDR3 length: 14 residues. The V end lost 1 base, the J end lost 9 bases, and 13 bases lay between the germline ends. CDR3 sequence: CASSLEGSVGEQFF. CDR3 sequence (DNA): TGTGCCAGCAGCTTAGAAGGGTCAGTCGGTGAGCAGTTCTTC.